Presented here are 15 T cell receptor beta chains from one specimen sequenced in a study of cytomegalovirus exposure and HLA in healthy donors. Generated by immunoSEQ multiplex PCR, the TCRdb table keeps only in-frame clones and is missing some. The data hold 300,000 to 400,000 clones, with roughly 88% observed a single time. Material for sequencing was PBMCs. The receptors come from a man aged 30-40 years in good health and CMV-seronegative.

CDR3 protein: CASSLVQGKDMNTEAFF. CDR3 nucleotides: TGTGCCAGCAGCTTGGTACAGGGTAAGGACATGAACACTGAAGCTTTCTTT. V is TRBV5-6 and J is TRBJ1-1, with a tentative D call TRBD1 (6 bases). V gave up 0 bases and J gave up 0 bases, with 15 bases separating them. This CDR3 spans 17 amino acids. The germline CDR1 and CDR2 sequences are SGHDT and YYEEEE.

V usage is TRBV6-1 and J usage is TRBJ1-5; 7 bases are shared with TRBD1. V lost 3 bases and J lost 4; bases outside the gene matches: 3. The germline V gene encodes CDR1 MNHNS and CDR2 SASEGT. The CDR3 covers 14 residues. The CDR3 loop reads CASSEGQRNQPQHF. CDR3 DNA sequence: TGTGCCAGCAGTGAGGGACAGAGGAATCAGCCCCAGCATTTT.

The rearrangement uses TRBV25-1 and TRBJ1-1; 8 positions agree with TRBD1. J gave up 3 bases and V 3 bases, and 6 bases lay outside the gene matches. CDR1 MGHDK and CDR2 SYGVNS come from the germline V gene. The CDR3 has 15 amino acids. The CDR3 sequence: CASSDTGGGYTEAFF. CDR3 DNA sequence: TGTGCCAGCAGTGACACAGGGGGAGGGTACACTGAAGCTTTCTTT.

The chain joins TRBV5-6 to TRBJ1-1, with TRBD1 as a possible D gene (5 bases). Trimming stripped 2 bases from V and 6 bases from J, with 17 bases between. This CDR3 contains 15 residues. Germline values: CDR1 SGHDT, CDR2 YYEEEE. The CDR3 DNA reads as TGTGCCAGCAGCTTTTACACAGGATTAAACGCTGAAGCTTTCTTT. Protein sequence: CASSFYTGLNAEAFF.

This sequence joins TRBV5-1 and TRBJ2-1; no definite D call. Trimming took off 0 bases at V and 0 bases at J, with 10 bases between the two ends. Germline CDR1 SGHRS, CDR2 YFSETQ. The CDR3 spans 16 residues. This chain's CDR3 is CASSLANGSSYNEQFF. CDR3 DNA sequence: TGCGCCAGCAGCTTGGCGAACGGTTCCTCCTACAATGAGCAGTTCTTC.

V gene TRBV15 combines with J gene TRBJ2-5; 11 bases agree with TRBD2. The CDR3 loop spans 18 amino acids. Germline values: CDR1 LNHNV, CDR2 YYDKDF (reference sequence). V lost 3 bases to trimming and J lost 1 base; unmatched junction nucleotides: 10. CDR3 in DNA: TGTGCCACCAGCAGGGGGTTAGCGGGGGGGCCGCTCCAAGAGACCCAGTACTTC. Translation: CATSRGLAGGPLQETQYF.

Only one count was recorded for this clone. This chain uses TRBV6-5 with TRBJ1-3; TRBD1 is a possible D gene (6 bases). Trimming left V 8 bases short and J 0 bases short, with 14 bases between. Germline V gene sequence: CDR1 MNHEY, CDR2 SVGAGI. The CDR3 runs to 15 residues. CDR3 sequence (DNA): TGTGCCAGCCGCCGAACAGGGCCCTCTGGAAACACCATATATTTT. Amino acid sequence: CASRRTGPSGNTIYF.

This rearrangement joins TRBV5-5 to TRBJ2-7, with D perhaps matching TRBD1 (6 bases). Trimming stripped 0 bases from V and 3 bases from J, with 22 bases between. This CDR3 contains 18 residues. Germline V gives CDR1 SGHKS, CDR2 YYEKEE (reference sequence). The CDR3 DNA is TGTGCCAGCAGCTTGGCTCAAATACCGGGACACGGGCACTACGAGCAGTACTTC. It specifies CASSLAQIPGHGHYEQYF.

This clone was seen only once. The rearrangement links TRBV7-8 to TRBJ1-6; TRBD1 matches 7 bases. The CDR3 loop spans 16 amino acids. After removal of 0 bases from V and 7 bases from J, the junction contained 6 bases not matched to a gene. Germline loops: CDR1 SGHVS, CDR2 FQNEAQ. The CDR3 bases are TGTGCCAGCAGCTTAGCGCAGGCAGGGGGAAATTCACCCCTCCACTTT. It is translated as CASSLAQAGGNSPLHF.

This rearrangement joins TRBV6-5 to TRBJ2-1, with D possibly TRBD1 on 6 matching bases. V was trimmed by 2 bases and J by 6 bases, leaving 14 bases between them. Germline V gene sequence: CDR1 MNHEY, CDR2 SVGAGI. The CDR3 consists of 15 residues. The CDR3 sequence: CASSYQGTSGNEQFF. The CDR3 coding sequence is TGTGCCAGCAGTTACCAAGGGACATCGGGCAATGAGCAGTTCTTC.

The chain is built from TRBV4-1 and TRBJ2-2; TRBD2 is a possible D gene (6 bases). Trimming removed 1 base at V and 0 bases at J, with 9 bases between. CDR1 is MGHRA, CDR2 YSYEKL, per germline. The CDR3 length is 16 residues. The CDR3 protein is CASSQVGGTNTGELFF. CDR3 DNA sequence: TGCGCCAGCAGCCAAGTCGGGGGTACGAACACCGGGGAGCTGTTTTTT.

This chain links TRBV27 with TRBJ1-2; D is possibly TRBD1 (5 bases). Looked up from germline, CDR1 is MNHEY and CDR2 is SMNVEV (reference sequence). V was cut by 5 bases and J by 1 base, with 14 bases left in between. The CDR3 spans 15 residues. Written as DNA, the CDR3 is TGTGCCAGCAGTCCCCAGGGCTACCTTAACTATGGCTACACCTTC. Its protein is CASSPQGYLNYGYTF.

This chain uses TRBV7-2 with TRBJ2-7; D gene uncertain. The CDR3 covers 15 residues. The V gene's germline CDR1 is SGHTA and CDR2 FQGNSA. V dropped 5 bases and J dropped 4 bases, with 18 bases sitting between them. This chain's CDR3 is CASSLGGGRVYEQYF. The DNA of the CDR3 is TGTGCCAGCAGCCTAGGCGGTGGCCGGGTGTACGAGCAGTACTTC.

Written as DNA, the CDR3 is TGCGCCAGCAGCCAAGATTTGCGGAGCTCCTATAATTCACCCCTCCACTTT. It specifies CASSQDLRSSYNSPLHF. This chain links TRBV4-3 with TRBJ1-6, with D uncertain. This CDR3 is 17 amino acids long. CDR1 is LGHNA and CDR2 is YSLEER in the germline V gene. V was pared by 0 bases and J by 0 bases, with 9 bases between.

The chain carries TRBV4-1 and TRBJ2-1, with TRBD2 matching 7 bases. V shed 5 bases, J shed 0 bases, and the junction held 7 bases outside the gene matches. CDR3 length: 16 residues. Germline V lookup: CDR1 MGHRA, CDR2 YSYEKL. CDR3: CASSAFGGTSYNEQFF. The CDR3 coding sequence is TGCGCCAGCAGCGCTTTCGGGGGGACCTCCTACAATGAGCAGTTCTTC.